The clone carrying this T cell receptor (beta chain) was seen repeatedly, ten times or more. This beta chain slipped into a library made for alpha chains as a stray read, so its size is not meaningful. The library protocol tagged each TCR cDNA with a unique molecular identifier. TCRdb ran MiXCR on the 5' RACE reads and lists one entry per CDR3 protein. The table records 9,500 to 15,000 distinct CDR3 sequences, approximately 6.2% of them present only once. Documented time point: sample taken at primary tumor resection. Unsorted whole RNA from tumor, nontumor lung or frozen PBMC underwent sequencing. This CDR3 is 12 amino acids long. J was trimmed by 8 bases and V by 5 bases; bases with no gene match: 7. Germline-derived CDR1 and CDR2 are SQVTM and ANQGSEA. The entry originates in a study of spatial heterogeneity in lung cancer.

The V call is TRBV29-1, the J call TRBJ1-2, with 8 bases matching TRBD1. The sequence came from a male donor with early-stage non-small cell lung cancer. The source material was normal lung tissue next to the tumor, sampled at surgery. The CDR3, as DNA: TGCAGCGTTCAACCGGGACAGGACGGCTACACCTTC. Translation: CSVQPGQDGYTF.